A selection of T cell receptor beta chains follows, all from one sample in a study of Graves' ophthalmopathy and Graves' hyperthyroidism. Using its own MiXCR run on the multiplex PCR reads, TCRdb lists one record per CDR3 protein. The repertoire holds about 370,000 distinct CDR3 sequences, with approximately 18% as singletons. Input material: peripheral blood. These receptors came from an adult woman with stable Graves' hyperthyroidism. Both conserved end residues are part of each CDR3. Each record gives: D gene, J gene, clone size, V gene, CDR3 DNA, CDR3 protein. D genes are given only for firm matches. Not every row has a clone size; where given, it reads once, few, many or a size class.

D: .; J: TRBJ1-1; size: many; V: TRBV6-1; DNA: TGTGCCAGCAGCCAAGAGGTACGCGCTTTCTTT; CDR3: CASSQEVRAFF
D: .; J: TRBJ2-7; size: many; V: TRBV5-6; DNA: TGTGCCAGCAGCCCCGCCGGGGAGGAGTGGCACTACGAGCAGTACTTC; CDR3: CASSPAGEEWHYEQYF
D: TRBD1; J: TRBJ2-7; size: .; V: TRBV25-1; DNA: TGTGCCAGCGGGGACAGCCACTACGAGCAGTACTTC; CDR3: CASGDSHYEQYF
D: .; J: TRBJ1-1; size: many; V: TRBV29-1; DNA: TGCAGCGTTGCGACGATGAACACTGAAGCTTTCTTT; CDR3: CSVATMNTEAFF
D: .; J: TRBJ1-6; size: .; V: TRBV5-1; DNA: TGCGCCAGCAGCTTGGGACAGGCGAGGTCACCCCTCCACTTT; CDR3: CASSLGQARSPLHF
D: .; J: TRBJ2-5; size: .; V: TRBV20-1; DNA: TGCAGTGTTAGGGGGGGGGGCCCAGAGACCCAGTACTTC; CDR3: CSVRGGGPETQYF
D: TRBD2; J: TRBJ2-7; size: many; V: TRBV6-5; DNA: TGTGCCAGCAGCCGGGGACTAGCCGGCAGCGGGCCCTACGAGCAGTACTTC; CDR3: CASSRGLAGSGPYEQYF
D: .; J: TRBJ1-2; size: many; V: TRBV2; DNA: TGTGCCAGCACTCTCGGGCCGCGAAGGGGCTACACCTTC; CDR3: CASTLGPRRGYTF
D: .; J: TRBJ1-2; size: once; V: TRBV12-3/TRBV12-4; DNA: TGTGCCAGCAGTTTAAGAAGTTCCAGGTTCTATGGCTACACCTTC; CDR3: CASSLRSSRFYGYTF
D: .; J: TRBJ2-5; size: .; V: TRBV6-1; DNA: TGTGCCAGCAAACTAGCAGTACAAGAGACCCAGTACTTC; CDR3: CASKLAVQETQYF
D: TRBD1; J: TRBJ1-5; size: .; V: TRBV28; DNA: TGTGCCAGTACCAGGACAGGGTTAACCAATCAGCCCCAGCATTTT; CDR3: CASTRTGLTNQPQHF
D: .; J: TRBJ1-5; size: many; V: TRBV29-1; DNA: TGCAGCCCTTGTCCCCCCTGGAGTCAGCCCCAGCATTTT; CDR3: CSPCPPWSQPQHF
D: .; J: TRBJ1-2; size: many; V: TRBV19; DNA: TGTGCCAGTACTGAAGGCGGCTATGGCTACACCTTC; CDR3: CASTEGGYGYTF
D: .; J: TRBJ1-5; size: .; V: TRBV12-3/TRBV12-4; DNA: TGTGCCAGCAGTTTAAGTGCGGGGCCTAATCAGCCCCAGCATTTT; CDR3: CASSLSAGPNQPQHF
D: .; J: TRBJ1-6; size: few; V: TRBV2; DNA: TGTGCCAGCAGTAAGGGGCAGGTTGTCGATAATTCACCCCTCCACTTT; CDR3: CASSKGQVVDNSPLHF
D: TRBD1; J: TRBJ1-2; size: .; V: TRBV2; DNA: TGTGCCAGCCGGACAGGGGAAGGCTACACCTTC; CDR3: CASRTGEGYTF
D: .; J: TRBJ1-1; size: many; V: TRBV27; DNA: TGTGCCAGCAGTCCCCACCCTAGTCCTGAAGCTTTCTTT; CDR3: CASSPHPSPEAFF
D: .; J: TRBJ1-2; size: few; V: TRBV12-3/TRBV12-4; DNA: TGTGCCACCCAGGGGCGGAAGTATGGCTACACCTTC; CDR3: CATQGRKYGYTF